The entry that follows covers one TCR beta chain sequence. Germline V gene lookup returns CDR1 MNHEY and CDR2 SVGEGT. The CDR3 runs 16 residues. The trim removed 5 bases at V and 3 bases at J, leaving 8 bases unmatched. The data are from a study of blood T cell repertoires in COVID-19. Method: immunoSEQ multiplex PCR; TCRdb's copy keeps in-frame clones and lacks some. This table holds roughly 240,000 clones, 70% to 90% found once. J is TRBJ1-5 and V is TRBV6-2 or TRBV6-3; 9 bases match TRBD1. The source of this sequence is a man between 45 and 60 years old who had been exposed to COVID-19. The sequencing input was PBMCs or T cells enriched from blood (not recorded which). In DNA, the CDR3 is TGTGCCAGCAGTCCCTGGGACAGGGCCCCCAATCAGCCCCAGCATTTT. This codes for CASSPWDRAPNQPQHF.